Following are 18 T cell receptor beta chains from one sample sequenced in a study of control samples from healthy donors and cancer patients. The table came from immunoSEQ multiplex PCR; TCRdb's copy has only in-frame clones and leaves some out. The repertoire has 150,000 or so clones, about 91% of them found once; the top ten carry 1.5% to 2%. Sequenced sample: blood. The receptor source for this set is a man between 18 and 35 years old in good health.

This chain links TRBV30 with TRBJ2-5, with 14 bases that match TRBD2. CDR1 and CDR2 from the germline V gene are GTSNPN and SVGIG (reference sequence). CDR3 length equals 16 residues. J was trimmed by 2 bases and V by 2 bases; bases with no gene match: 4. The CDR3 reads CAWSLGTSGGQETQYF. CDR3 nucleotides: TGTGCCTGGAGTCTGGGGACTAGCGGGGGACAAGAGACCCAGTACTTC.

This rearrangement joins TRBV3-1 (or the pseudogene TRBV3-2) to TRBJ2-7; a weak D match, TRBD1 (5 bases). The length of the CDR3 is 12 residues. Trimming stripped 2 bases from V and 6 bases from J, with 8 bases between. CDR1 and CDR2 (germline): LGHDT, YNNKEL (reference sequence). Written as DNA, the CDR3 is TGTGCCAGCAGCCAAAGTGGGGCCGAGCAGTACTTC. Its translation: CASSQSGAEQYF.

The J gene is TRBJ1-2, the V gene TRBV6-6; the match to TRBD1 covers 12 bases. CDR1 is MNHNY and CDR2 is SVGAGI in the germline V gene (reference sequence). V gave up 2 bases and J gave up 8 bases; unmatched junction bases: 9. There are 16 residues in the CDR3. CDR3 in amino acids: CASSYVPGQGAGGYTF. Written as DNA, the CDR3 is TGTGCCAGCAGTTACGTTCCGGGACAGGGGGCGGGAGGCTACACCTTC.

In the case of this clone: The same CDR3 also results from other DNA sequences found in this sample. The V call is TRBV18, the J call TRBJ2-5, with D unclear. Looked up from germline, CDR1 is KGHSH and CDR2 is LQKENI. The ends were cut back, 1 base at V and 5 bases at J, with 8 bases in the middle. This CDR3 contains 13 residues. CDR3 region: CASSPQDQETQYF. The DNA for the CDR3 is TGTGCCAGCTCACCACAGGATCAGGAGACCCAGTACTTC.

The chain is built from TRBV9 and TRBJ2-7, with 8 bases matching TRBD1. J was trimmed by 3 bases and V by 1 base; bases with no gene match: 9. The CDR3 sequence is 16 residues long. The germline V gene has CDR1 SGDLS and CDR2 YYNGEE. CDR3 protein: CASSVSPGQGGYEQYF. The CDR3 nucleotides are TGTGCCAGCAGCGTAAGCCCCGGACAGGGTGGCTACGAGCAGTACTTC. Full variable domain (outside the CDR3, taken from reference TRBV9 and TRBJ2-7): DSGVTQTPKHLITATGQRVTLRCSPRSGDLSVYWYQQSLDQGLQFLIQYYNGEERAKGNILERFSAQQFPDLHSELNLSSLELGDSALYFCASSVSPGQGGYEQYFGPGTRLTVT.

This chain uses TRBV28 with TRBJ2-7; 10 positions agree with TRBD1. V lost 3 bases, J lost 2 bases, and 10 bases stayed unmatched. CDR3 length: 17 amino acids. Germline CDR1 is MDHEN and CDR2 is SYDVKM. The CDR3 sequence: CASSLGQGLSSAYEQYF. The DNA of the CDR3 is TGTGCCAGCAGTTTGGGACAGGGGTTGAGTAGCGCCTACGAGCAGTACTTC.

This clone occurred once. The CDR3 spells CASSGRGGVNEQYF. The CDR3 DNA sequence: TGTGCCAGCAGCGGCCGGGGGGGAGTAAACGAGCAGTACTTC. V and J are TRBV9 and TRBJ2-7, with 8 bases matching TRBD2. CDR1 and CDR2 from the germline V gene are SGDLS and YYNGEE. Trimming cost V 3 bases and J 5 bases; bases outside gene matches: 7. The CDR3 is 14 amino acids.

The chain joins TRBV4-3 to TRBJ2-2; D is perhaps TRBD1 (8 bases). There are 17 residues in the CDR3. V lost 4 bases and J 3 bases, leaving 18 bases between the germline ends. Germline lookup yields CDR1 LGHNA and CDR2 YSLEER. The CDR3 reads CASSPSTGEGYTGELFF. CDR3 nucleotide sequence: TGCGCCAGCAGCCCGTCGACAGGGGAGGGTTACACCGGGGAGCTGTTTTTT.

The chain joins TRBV30 to TRBJ2-7, with D possibly TRBD2 on 5 matching bases. The V and J ends lost 4 bases and 6 bases respectively, with 13 bases between them. The CDR3 length is 12 residues. In germline, CDR1 is GTSNPN, CDR2 SVGIG (reference sequence). CDR3 in DNA: TGTGCCTGGACGGGGATGGGCGGCGAGCAGTACTTC. Amino acids: CAWTGMGGEQYF.

This rearrangement joins TRBV4-2 to TRBJ2-1, with 11 bases lining up with TRBD2. Germline lookup yields CDR1 LGHNA and CDR2 YNFKEQ. V shed 3 bases and J 5 bases; nucleotides not matched to a gene: 12. This CDR3 region has 18 residues. CDR3 nucleotide sequence: TGTGCCAGCAGCCACCAAACCGCTACTAGCGGGGGAGACAATGAGCAGTTCTTC. Its protein product is CASSHQTATSGGDNEQFF.

The chain combines TRBV27 with TRBJ2-2; D perhaps matches TRBD1 (6 bases). There are 16 residues in the CDR3. CDR1 and CDR2 (germline): MNHEY, SMNVEV (reference sequence). With 8 bases removed from V and 4 bases from J, the gap between germline ends came to 20 bases. The CDR3: CASRPLEQGGTGELFF. DNA of the CDR3: TGTGCCAGCCGACCTCTGGAACAGGGTGGCACCGGGGAGCTGTTTTTT.

The chain uses TRBV15 and TRBJ2-1; tentatively, D is TRBD2 (5 bases). CDR3 length: 13 amino acids. The V end lost 1 base, the J end lost 9 bases, and 10 bases lay between the germline ends. CDR1 LNHNV and CDR2 YYDKDF come from the germline V gene (reference sequence). The CDR3: CATSRGREFEQFF. The CDR3 DNA reads as TGTGCCACCAGCAGAGGCCGGGAATTTGAGCAGTTCTTC.

The chain uses TRBV28 and TRBJ1-1; D might be TRBD1 (6 bases). CDR1 and CDR2 from the germline V gene are MDHEN and SYDVKM. V was clipped by 5 bases and J by 8 bases, with 21 bases between them. CDR3 size: 15 residues. The CDR3, as DNA: TGTGCCAGCAGTACCCCCCGGGGGGCGTCGGCCGAAGCTTTCTTT. Translation: CASSTPRGASAEAFF.

This clone was observed once. This chain connects TRBV10-3 to TRBJ2-3, with D perhaps matching TRBD1 or TRBD2 (5 bases each). The germline V gene has CDR1 ENHRY and CDR2 SYGVKD. Trimming stripped 3 bases from V and 2 bases from J, with 9 bases between. This CDR3 spans 14 amino acids. This CDR3 reads CAISERGLTDTQYF. In DNA, the CDR3 is TGTGCCATCAGTGAACGGGGCCTCACAGATACGCAGTATTTT.

The V and J genes are TRBV11-1 and TRBJ1-5, with a possible D match to TRBD1 (6 bases). This CDR3 spans 14 amino acids. V lost 2 bases and J 5 bases, leaving 10 bases between the germline ends. Germline values: CDR1 SGHAT, CDR2 FQDESV (reference sequence). CDR3 DNA: TGTGCCAGCAGCTTAAGGGGGAGTGATCAGCCCCAGCATTTT. This gives the protein CASSLRGSDQPQHF.

The chain uses TRBV11-2 and TRBJ1-1, with no clear D. Germline CDR1 is SGHAT and CDR2 is FQNNGV. The CDR3 has 14 residues. V dropped 5 bases and J dropped 1 base, with 11 bases sitting between them. The CDR3 bases are TGTGCCAGCAGCCCCCGGTTAGGGAACACTGAAGCTTTCTTT. This gives the protein CASSPRLGNTEAFF.

This clone came up once. The CDR3 nucleotides are TGTGCCAGCAGGCTTAAGAGGGGGCTGACTGAAGCTTTCTTT. This encodes CASRLKRGLTEAFF. V usage is TRBV28 and J usage is TRBJ1-1; 7 nucleotides align to TRBD1. The V gene's germline CDR1 is MDHEN and CDR2 SYDVKM. The CDR3 is 14 amino acids. V was clipped by 6 bases and J by 5 bases; unmatched bases: 9. The full variable domain, in which reference TRBV28 and TRBJ1-1 provide the parts outside the CDR3, is DVKVTQSSRYLVKRTGEKVFLECVQDMDHENMFWYRQDPGLGLRLIYFSYDVKMKEKGDIPEGYSVSREKKERFSLILESASTNQTSMYLCASRLKRGLTEAFFGQGTRLTVV.

The V gene is TRBV7-2, the J gene TRBJ1-2, with 8 bases that match TRBD1. The V and J ends lost 2 bases and 2 bases, in that order; junction bases with no gene match: 4. In germline, CDR1 is SGHTA, CDR2 FQGNSA. CDR3 length: 15 amino acids. This CDR3 is CASSLRGQENYGYTF. CDR3 nucleotide sequence: TGTGCCAGCAGCTTAAGGGGACAGGAGAACTATGGCTACACCTTC.